This T cell receptor (beta chain) is from a study of blood T cell repertoires in COVID-19. Study information: Acute-phase and convalescent COVID-19 samples originated in the United States, Italy and Spain. T cells, B-cell-depleted T cells, or PBMCs provided the cDNA or gDNA that served as material.

The germline V and J ends were trimmed by 8 bases and 5 bases, with 18 bases remaining between them. CDR3 length equals 14 residues. Germline V gives CDR1 SGHDN, CDR2 FVKESK. In the original processing: How many nucleated cells were present was estimated from reference gene primer amplification. Sequencing was performed with immunoSEQ multiplex PCR; in TCRdb, only in-frame clones are kept and a portion is missing. The DNA gave D and trimming, while V, J and clone size come from that table. The table includes roughly 180,000 clones, 85% to 90% detected once. The V gene is TRBV14, the J gene TRBJ2-5; D may be TRBD1 (6 bases). This TCR came from a woman under 40 with active or convalescent COVID-19. Input material: peripheral blood. The DNA of the CDR3 is TGTGCCAGCTTTGATATTCAGGGGTTGGAGACCCAGTACTTC. It is translated as CASFDIQGLETQYF.